What follows is one T cell receptor (beta chain) and its context. Its antigen target is currently unknown. Base qualities are not provided; no much larger clone lies one nucleotide away. The data were obtained in a study of beta chain features in type 1 diabetes (dated by TCRdb to 2016 to 2019). Study-wide context: Patients and healthy donors did not differ in mean age, gender distribution, total cell number or subset yield. A total of roughly 100,000,000 sorted cells were examined across all samples, and the number of cells per subset was strongly correlated with RNA yield. In the study, TCRB repertoires of sorted circulating CD4+ T cell subsets from recently diagnosed type 1 diabetes patients were compared with those of matched healthy donors. Whereas all 30 or so donors provided naive and central memory subsets, regulatory and stem cell-like memory subsets were isolated from just 8 patients and roughly eight healthy donors. Findings and caveats that apply to the study as a whole: PCR may preferentially amplify shorter templates, but because patient and control samples were amplified and corrected together, any resulting skew would affect both groups equally. Because cDNA was sequenced instead of genomic DNA, highly expressing activated cells could be over-represented, though the groups showed no difference in activation or CD3 levels. At VDJ recombination sites, patients with type 1 diabetes made fewer insertions and deleted more nucleotides, a pattern implying thymic rearrangement abnormalities. Because small numbers of individuals were included in the HLA sub-analyses, any influence of HLA type on TCRB rearrangement was left unresolved. Naive, central memory and regulatory TCRB repertoires appeared to be more alike among patients than among healthy donors. A moderate but significant shortening of TCRB CDR3 length was observed in type 1 diabetes patients in all four CD4+ subsets.

From each donor, a single peripheral blood sample of 100 to 150 mL on average was drawn into heparinised tubes. A BD FACSAria II and a panel including CD45RO, CCR7, CD25, CD127, CD95 and CD27 were used to sort naive, central memory, regulatory and stem cell-like memory CD4+ T cells. All sorted populations exceeded 95% purity. PBMCs were separated immediately by Lymphoprep density gradient centrifugation and were stained directly, without being cultured. So that batch effects would be minimized, each experiment stained and sorted samples in pairs, pairing one healthy donor with one patient. All of the isolated RNA was reverse transcribed with the High Capacity cDNA Reverse Transcription Kit, so expressed TCRB transcripts were sequenced. Deep immunoSEQ sequencing was performed on naive, central memory and regulatory T cell samples, with an average of roughly 3.6 million total reads per sample. Sorted cells were lysed in RLT buffer, and RNA was extracted using DNase-treated RNeasy Micro or Mini kits according to cell number. To prevent cross-contamination, each cell subset was processed individually, whereas patient and healthy donor samples were processed jointly. TCRB sequences were amplified from cDNA with the immunoSEQ multiplex PCR, producing 87-bp fragments spanning the CDR3 region. Sequencing of the amplicons was performed on the Illumina HiSeq platform. As for the authors' bioinformatics: Synthetic template baselines were used to correct PCR bias computationally, reads within Hamming distance 2 were collapsed together, and singletons that could not be merged were discarded. Reads were aligned against IMGT so that V, D and J genes, CDR3 length and insertions or deletions at six rearrangement sites could be assigned. Within each subset, clonotype counts were normalized to sorted cell number, and only after that were true diversity and Gini coefficients computed with the tcR R package. The overlap coefficient, calculated on TCRB nucleotide sequences, was used to quantify repertoire sharing. In its TCRdb copy, this immuneACCESS table keeps in-frame sequences only and misses some clones. Where compared with another copy, unresolved V genes explain less than half of these, and the others have no known cause. V, J and clone size derive from that table, while D and trimming were established from the DNA sequence. The sample contains about 150,000 clones, 10% to 15% of them found a single time. Roughly 1.4% of the sample rests with the top ten.

Sequencing was carried out using central memory CD4+ T cells from blood. The receptor comes from a man aged 18 to 29 with type 1 diabetes.

DNA sequence: TGTGCCAGCAGCTTATTGCATAGCTACGAGCAGTACTTC. This gives the protein CASSLLHSYEQYF. Here the chain combines TRBV7-2 and TRBJ2-7, with no D gene named confidently. CDR1 and CDR2 were assigned from the germline V gene as SGHTA and FQGNSA. Taken from cysteine to phenylalanine, the CDR3 has 13 residues. The retained sequence is limited to the CDR3, 39 bases, with the frame set at the first base. At the junction V is shortened by 2 bases and J by 3 bases, with 8 bases in between.